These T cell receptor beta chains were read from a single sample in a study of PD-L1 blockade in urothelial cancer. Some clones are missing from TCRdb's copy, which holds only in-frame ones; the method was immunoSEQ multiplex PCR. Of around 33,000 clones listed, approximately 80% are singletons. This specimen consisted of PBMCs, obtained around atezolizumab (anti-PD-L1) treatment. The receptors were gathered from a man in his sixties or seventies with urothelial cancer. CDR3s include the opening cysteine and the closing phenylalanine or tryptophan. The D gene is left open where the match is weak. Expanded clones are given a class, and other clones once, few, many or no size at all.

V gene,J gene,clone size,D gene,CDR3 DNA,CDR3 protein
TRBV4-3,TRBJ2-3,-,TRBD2,TGCGCCAGCAGCCAAGATTGGGATAGCGGGAGGACAGATACGCAGTATTTT,CASSQDWDSGRTDTQYF
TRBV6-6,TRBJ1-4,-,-,TGTGCCAGCAGTTACGCGGGGAGCGAAAAACTGTTTTTT,CASSYAGSEKLFF
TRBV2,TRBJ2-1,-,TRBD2,TGTGCCAGCAGGGAGCGGGATTCCTACAATGAGCAGTTCTTC,CASRERDSYNEQFF
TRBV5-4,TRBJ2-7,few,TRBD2,TGTGCCAGCAGCTTAGGGCTAGCGGGAGGGTCTACGCGCTACGAGCAGTACTTC,CASSLGLAGGSTRYEQYF
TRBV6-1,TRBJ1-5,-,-,TGTGCCAGCAGTTCCGGGACACGTAGCAATCAGCCCCAGCATTTT,CASSSGTRSNQPQHF
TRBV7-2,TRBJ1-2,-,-,TGTGCCAGCAGCCCGACGGGGTCGGGCTACACCTTC,CASSPTGSGYTF
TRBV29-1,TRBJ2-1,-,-,TGCAGCGTTGTGTCAGGGATTGAGCAGTTCTTC,CSVVSGIEQFF
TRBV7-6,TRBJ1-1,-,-,TGTGCCAGCAGCTTAAGATTCGCGACTGAAGCTTTCTTT,CASSLRFATEAFF
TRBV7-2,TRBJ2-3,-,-,TGTGCCAGCAGCCCCCTCTCCCAGGGCACAGATACGCAGTATTTT,CASSPLSQGTDTQYF
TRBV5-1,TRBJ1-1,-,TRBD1,TGCGCCAGCAGCAGACAGGGGAACACTGAAGCTTTCTTT,CASSRQGNTEAFF
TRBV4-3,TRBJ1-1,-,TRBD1,TGCGCCAGCAGCCAGGCGCGGACAGGGGGCACTGAAGCTTTCTTT,CASSQARTGGTEAFF
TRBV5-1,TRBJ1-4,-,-,TGCGCCAGCAGCGTCATGGCAGGGGCATCGACTAATGAAAAACTGTTTTTT,CASSVMAGASTNEKLFF
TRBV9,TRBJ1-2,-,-,TGTGCCAGCAGCCCTCAGGCTGAGTATGGCTACACCTTC,CASSPQAEYGYTF
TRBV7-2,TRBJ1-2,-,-,TGTGCCAGCAGCTTAGAAATGGGCAGGGCGACTAACTATGGCTACACCTTC,CASSLEMGRATNYGYTF
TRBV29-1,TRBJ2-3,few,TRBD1,TGCAGCGTTGAAAGCGGGACAGGGGGTGGCACAGATACGCAGTATTTT,CSVESGTGGGTDTQYF
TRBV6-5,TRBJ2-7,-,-,TGTGCCAGCAGTTACGGATCGATGGGGGCAGGCTACGAGCAGTACTTC,CASSYGSMGAGYEQYF
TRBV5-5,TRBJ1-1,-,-,TGTGCCAGCAGCTCGGATGGGCGCTCGGGGACTGAAGCTTTCTTT,CASSSDGRSGTEAFF
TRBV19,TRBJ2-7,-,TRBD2,TGTGCCAGTAGTATTACACTAGCGGGAGCCGAGCAGTACTTC,CASSITLAGAEQYF
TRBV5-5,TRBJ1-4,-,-,TGTGCCAGCAGCTTGGCAGGAACTAATGAAAAACTGTTTTTT,CASSLAGTNEKLFF
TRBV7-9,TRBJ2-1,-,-,TGTGCCAGCAGCGACGTGGGGCGAGTTGGCCATGAGCAGTTCTTC,CASSDVGRVGHEQFF
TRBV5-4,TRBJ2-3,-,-,TGTGCCAGCAGCACGGTGGCTAGCAGGGGAGATACGCAGTATTTT,CASSTVASRGDTQYF
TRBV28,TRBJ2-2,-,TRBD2,TGTGCCAGTTTAAGACTAGCGGGATCCCGGGGTTACACCGGGGAGCTGTTTTTT,CASLRLAGSRGYTGELFF
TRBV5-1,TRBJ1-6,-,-,TGCGCCAGCAGCTTGGAGACCGCTAGCTCCTATAATTCACCCCTCCACTTT,CASSLETASSYNSPLHF
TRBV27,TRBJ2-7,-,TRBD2,TGTGCCAGCAGTTTCGAGGGGAGGGGCGAGCAGTACTTC,CASSFEGRGEQYF
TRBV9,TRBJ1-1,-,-,TGTGCCAGCAGCGTAGGTGTCACGGTCTTCACTGAAGCTTTCTTT,CASSVGVTVFTEAFF
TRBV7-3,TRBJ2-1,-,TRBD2,TGTGCCAGCAGCTCGAAACTGAGCGGGAGGGCCGGTGAGCAGTTCTTC,CASSSKLSGRAGEQFF
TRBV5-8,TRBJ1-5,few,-,TGTGCCAGCAGCTTGTATCGGGGGGATTCTAGCAATCAGCCCCAGCATTTT,CASSLYRGDSSNQPQHF
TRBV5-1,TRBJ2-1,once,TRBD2,TGCGCCAGCAGCTTACTAGCGGGGTTCGGGGAGCAGTTCTTC,CASSLLAGFGEQFF
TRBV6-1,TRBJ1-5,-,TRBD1,TGTGCCAGCAGTGACCCAGGGACAGGGGTACTTTTGGGCAATCAGCCCCAGCATTTT,CASSDPGTGVLLGNQPQHF
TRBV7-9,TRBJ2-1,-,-,TGTGCCAGCAGCTTTATTAGGGCGGGATATTATGAGCAGTTCTTC,CASSFIRAGYYEQFF
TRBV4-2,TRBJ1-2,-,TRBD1,TGTGCCAGCAGCCCCGCTGGGTCGGGACAGACTACCTATGGCTACACCTTC,CASSPAGSGQTTYGYTF
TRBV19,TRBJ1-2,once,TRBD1,TGTGCCAGTAGCCGAGATCCTGGGACAGACTATGGCTACACCTTC,CASSRDPGTDYGYTF
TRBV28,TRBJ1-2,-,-,TGTGCCAGCAGCCCAGAAGACAGCATAAACTATGGCTACACCTTC,CASSPEDSINYGYTF
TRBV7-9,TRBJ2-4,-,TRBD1,TGTGCCAGCAGCTTGGACAGGGTATCTACCAAAAACATTCAGTACTTC,CASSLDRVSTKNIQYF
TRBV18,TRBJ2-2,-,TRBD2,TGTGCCAGCTCGCCCCGAGGTGCGGGAGCGAACACCGGGGAGCTGTTTTTT,CASSPRGAGANTGELFF
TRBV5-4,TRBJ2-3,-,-,TGTGCCAGCGGCACCCTAATCGGGACAGATACGCAGTATTTT,CASGTLIGTDTQYF
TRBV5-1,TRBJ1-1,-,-,TGCGCCAGCAGCTTGGGGGTTGGAGGGGCGGGCACTGAAGCTTTCTTT,CASSLGVGGAGTEAFF
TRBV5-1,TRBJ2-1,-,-,TGCGCCAGCAGCTTGTCCCCGACGGGCTCCTACAATGAGCAGTTCTTC,CASSLSPTGSYNEQFF
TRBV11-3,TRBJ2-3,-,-,TGTGCCAGCAGCTTAGCTGGCGCGGCCGCAGATACGCAGTATTTT,CASSLAGAAADTQYF
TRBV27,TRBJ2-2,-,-,TGTGCCAGCAGTGCAATCAGGGGCCCACAGAGGCTCCACGGGGAGCTGTTTTTT,CASSAIRGPQRLHGELFF
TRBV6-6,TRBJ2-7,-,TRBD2,TGTGCCAGCAGTCCCGGACTAGCGAGCTACGAGCAGTACTTC,CASSPGLASYEQYF
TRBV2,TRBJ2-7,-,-,TGTGCCAGCAGTGAGGAGGTCTACGAGCAGTACTTC,CASSEEVYEQYF
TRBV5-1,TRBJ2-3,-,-,TGCGCCAGCAGCCTGGGCGGTGTGGCAGATACGCAGTATTTT,CASSLGGVADTQYF
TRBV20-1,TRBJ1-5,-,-,TGCAGTGCTAGACAGGGGCAGCCCCAGCATTTT,CSARQGQPQHF
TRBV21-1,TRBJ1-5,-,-,TGTGCCAGCAGCAAAGCGCAGGGGGCGGTAGAAAATCAGCCCCAGCATTTT,CASSKAQGAVENQPQHF
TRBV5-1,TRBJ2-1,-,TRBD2,TGCGCCAGCAGCTTACCCGGGACTAGCGGAAGGAATGAGCAGTTCTTC,CASSLPGTSGRNEQFF
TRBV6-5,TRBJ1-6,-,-,TGTGCCAGCAGTTACGCTGGGGTCGGAGGCAATTCACCCCTCCACTTT,CASSYAGVGGNSPLHF
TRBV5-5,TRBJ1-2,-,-,TGTGCCAGCAGCGCCGACAGGACGGGCTACACCTTC,CASSADRTGYTF
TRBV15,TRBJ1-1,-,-,TGTGCCACCAGCGAATCTACAGCTCAGGTAGCTTTCTTT,CATSESTAQVAFF
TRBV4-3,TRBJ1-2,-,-,TGCGCCAGCAGCCAAGTGGAGGAGAACTATGGCTACACCTTC,CASSQVEENYGYTF
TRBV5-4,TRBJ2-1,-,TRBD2,TGTGCCAGCAGCCTTGGACTAGGGCGGGTGGATGAGCAGTTCTTC,CASSLGLGRVDEQFF
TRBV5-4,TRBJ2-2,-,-,TGTGCCAGCAGCTCCGGACTGTCGAACACCGGGGAGCTGTTTTTT,CASSSGLSNTGELFF
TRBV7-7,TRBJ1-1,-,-,TGTGCCAGCAGCCGGGACATGAACACTGAAGCTTTCTTT,CASSRDMNTEAFF
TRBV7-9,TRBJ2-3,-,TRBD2,TGTGCCAGCAGCCAGGGACTAGCAGGGCCAGATACGCAGTATTTT,CASSQGLAGPDTQYF
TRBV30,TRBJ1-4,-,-,TGTGCCTGGAGGCCCGATATACAACATAATGAAAAACTGTTTTTT,CAWRPDIQHNEKLFF